One and the same sample provided the 7 T cell receptor beta chains below, sequenced in a study of technical replicates of blood from several donors. Profiled with immunoSEQ multiplex PCR; TCRdb holds only in-frame clones, not every one. The profile covers 55,000 to 75,000 clones, with roughly nine tenths appearing a single time and less than 5% taken by the ten largest. Sequenced material: PBMCs. The receptors stem from a human donor in good health. Some clones in this sample may be carry-over from other donors' samples.

The J gene is TRBJ1-6, the V gene TRBV4-3; D call uncertain. The ends were cut back, 2 bases at V and 3 bases at J, with 23 bases in the middle. Germline V gives CDR1 LGHNA, CDR2 YSLEER. The CDR3 totals 20 residues. CDR3 sequence (DNA): TGCGCCAGCAGCCAACTCAGGCTAACCTTATACCTTTTCTATAATTCACCCCTCCACTTT. This sequence encodes CASSQLRLTLYLFYNSPLHF.

This clone has a handful of counts. The J gene is TRBJ2-2, the V gene TRBV5-4; possible D gene TRBD1, 5 bases. The CDR3 totals 16 residues. Germline loops: CDR1 SGHNT, CDR2 YYREEE (reference sequence). V lost 2 bases to trimming and J lost 4 bases, with 15 bases between them. The CDR3 spells CASSFFQGTGTGELFF. CDR3 DNA sequence: TGTGCCAGCAGCTTCTTTCAGGGTACGGGCACCGGGGAGCTGTTTTTT.

The chain combines TRBV6-6 with TRBJ1-1, with a weak D call TRBD1 (5 bases). The CDR3 covers 14 residues. Trimming removed 3 bases from V and 3 bases from J, with 11 bases in between. The germline CDR1 and CDR2 sequences are MNHNY and SVGAGI (reference sequence). CDR3 coding DNA: TGTGCCAGCAGTTATGCGGACAAGTACACTGAAGCTTTCTTT. The encoded protein is CASSYADKYTEAFF.

V is TRBV10-3 and J is TRBJ1-6, with TRBD1 as a possible D gene (6 bases). V was shortened by 8 bases and J by 8 bases, with 13 bases between the two germline ends. Germline V gene lookup returns CDR1 ENHRY and CDR2 SYGVKD. This CDR3 is 13 amino acids long. CDR3 in amino acids: CAIQGILDSPLHF. The CDR3 DNA reads TGTGCCATCCAGGGGATTTTGGATTCACCCCTCCACTTT.

This clone has just one count. J is TRBJ1-2 and V is TRBV7-3; 7 positions agree with TRBD1. Unmatched junction bases numbered 5, after V lost 0 bases and J lost 4 bases. This CDR3 has 15 residues. Germline assignment: CDR1 SGHTA and CDR2 FQGTGA. Here the CDR3 reads CASSLTGTAVYGYTF. The CDR3 bases are TGTGCCAGCAGCTTAACCGGGACAGCCGTCTATGGCTACACCTTC.

The gene calls are TRBV5-1 and TRBJ2-7, with 7 bases fitting TRBD1. V was pared by 4 bases and J by 2 bases, with 12 bases of the junction left unmatched. Germline V CDR1 and CDR2: SGHRS, YFSETQ. This CDR3 is 16 amino acids long. CDR3 sequence: CASSPLGQWPAYEQYF. In nucleotides, the CDR3 is TGCGCCAGCAGCCCCCTGGGACAGTGGCCCGCCTACGAGCAGTACTTC.

In nucleotides, the CDR3 is TGTGCCAGCAGCTTGGGACTAGAGTCCAGGACGCAGTATTTT. This translates into CASSLGLESRTQYF. This chain uses TRBV11-1 with TRBJ2-3; 8 nucleotides line up with TRBD2. The germline V gene has CDR1 SGHAT and CDR2 FQDESV (reference sequence). The V segment lost 3 bases and the J segment 9 bases; nucleotides outside the gene matches: 8. This CDR3 contains 14 residues.